One and the same sample provided the 6 T cell receptor beta chains below, sequenced in a study of regulatory T cells in long-lasting Graves disease. The time point was: newly diagnosed GD, antithyroid drugs for less than 3 months. PBMC-extracted RNA yielded the TCR library. iRepertoire HTBI primers and Arm-PCR of CDR3 regions built TCR beta libraries. MiXCR was run by TCRdb on the multiplex PCR reads, yielding one entry per CDR3 protein. The sample records hundreds of thousands of distinct CDR3 sequences, 16% being singletons. The same specimen was also included in a second study, on T cells in Graves' hyperthyroidism and ophthalmopathy.

This specimen was peripheral blood mononuclear cells (PBMCs), taken at new diagnosis, from a patient treated with antithyroid drugs. These receptors were obtained from a woman in her twenties or thirties with Graves disease.

As for this clonotype: A much larger clone is a single base away; this may be a read error. V and J are TRBV5-6 and TRBJ2-3, with TRBD2 identical over 11 bases. The CDR3 contains 15 residues. Germline lookup yields CDR1 SGHDT and CDR2 YYEEEE. The CDR3 region is CASSNLAGGTDTRYF. As DNA, the CDR3 is TGTGCCAGCAGTAATCTAGCGGGAGGAACAGATACGCGGTATTTT.

The chain joins TRBV3-1 to TRBJ2-3; 8 nucleotides agree with TRBD2. CDR3 length: 15 residues. Germline CDR1 reads LGHDT; CDR2 reads YNNKEL (reference sequence). Trimming cost V 4 bases and J 3 bases; bases outside gene matches: 6. CDR3: CASSRALAATDTQYF. The CDR3 DNA reads TGTGCCAGCAGCCGGGCACTAGCGGCGACAGATACGCAGTATTTT.

In its sample, this clonotype was seen a few times. The rearrangement joins TRBV6-1 to TRBJ2-2, with 10 bases matching TRBD1. The germline gives CDR1 MNHNS, CDR2 SASEGT. The V gene end was trimmed by 6 bases and the J gene end by 7 bases; junction bases not matched to a gene: 8. The CDR3 is 15 residues long. In nucleotides, the CDR3 is TGTGCCAGCAGAACTGGACAGGGGGATGGCGGGGAGCTGTTTTTT. Translating it yields CASRTGQGDGGELFF.

This clonotype has ten or more counts. The genes are TRBV27 and TRBJ1-6, with D possibly matching TRBD1 (5 bases). V shed 6 bases and J shed 7 bases, with 13 bases lying between them. The CDR3 spans 14 residues. Germline V lookup: CDR1 MNHEY, CDR2 SMNVEV (reference sequence). The CDR3 is CASRLAGMNSPLHF. The CDR3 DNA reads TGTGCCAGCAGACTGGCAGGGATGAATTCACCCCTCCACTTT.

The table lists this clonotype with many counts. The J gene is TRBJ2-7, the V gene TRBV12-3 or TRBV12-4, with a tentative D call TRBD1 (7 bases). CDR3 length equals 14 residues. The germline V and J ends were trimmed by 6 bases and 5 bases, with 17 bases remaining between them. The chain's CDR3 is CASRAGGFDDEQYF. CDR3 sequence (DNA): TGTGCCAGCAGGGCAGGGGGGTTCGACGACGAGCAGTACTTC.

V usage is TRBV2 and J usage is TRBJ1-1, with D possibly being TRBD1 (5 bases). V was cut by 7 bases and J by 1 base, with 10 bases left in between. Germline assignment: CDR1 SNHLY and CDR2 FYNNEI. CDR3 length: 13 amino acids. CDR3 DNA: TGTGCCAGCACAGGGATCACGAACACTGAAGCTTTCTTT. It specifies CASTGITNTEAFF.